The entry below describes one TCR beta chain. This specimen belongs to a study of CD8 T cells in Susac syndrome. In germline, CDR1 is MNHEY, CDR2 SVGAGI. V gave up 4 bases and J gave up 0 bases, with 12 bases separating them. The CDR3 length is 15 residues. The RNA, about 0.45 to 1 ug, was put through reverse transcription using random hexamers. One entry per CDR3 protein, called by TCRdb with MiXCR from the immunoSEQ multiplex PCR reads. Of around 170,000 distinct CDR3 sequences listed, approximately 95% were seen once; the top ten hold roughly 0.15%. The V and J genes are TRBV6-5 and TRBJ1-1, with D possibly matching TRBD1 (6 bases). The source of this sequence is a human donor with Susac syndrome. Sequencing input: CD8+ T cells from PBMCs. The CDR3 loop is CASSSPTGMNTEAFF. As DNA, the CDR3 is TGTGCCAGCAGTTCCCCCACAGGGATGAACACTGAAGCTTTCTTT.